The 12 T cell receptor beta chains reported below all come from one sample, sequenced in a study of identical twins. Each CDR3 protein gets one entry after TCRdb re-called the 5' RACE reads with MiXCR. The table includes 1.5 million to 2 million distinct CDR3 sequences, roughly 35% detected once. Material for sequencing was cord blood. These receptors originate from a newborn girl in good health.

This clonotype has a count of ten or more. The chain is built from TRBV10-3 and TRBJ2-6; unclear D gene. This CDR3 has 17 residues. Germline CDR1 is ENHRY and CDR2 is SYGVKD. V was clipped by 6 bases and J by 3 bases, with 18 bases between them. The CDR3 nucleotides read TGTGCCATCAGCCCCATGAGTATCAGGATTGGGGCCAACGTCCTGACTTTC. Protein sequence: CAISPMSIRIGANVLTF.

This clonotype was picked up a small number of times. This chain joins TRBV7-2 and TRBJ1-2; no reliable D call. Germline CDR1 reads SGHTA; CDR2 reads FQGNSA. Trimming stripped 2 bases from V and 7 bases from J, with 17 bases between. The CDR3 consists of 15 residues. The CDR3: CASSLKRTATSGYTF. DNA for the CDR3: TGTGCCAGCAGCTTAAAGAGGACGGCTACCAGTGGCTACACCTTC. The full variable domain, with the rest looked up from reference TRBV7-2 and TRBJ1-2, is GAGVSQSPSNKVTEKGKDVELRCDPISGHTALYWYRQSLGQGLEFLIYFQGNSAPDKSGLPSDRFSAERTGGSVSTLTIQRTQQEDSAVYLCASSLKRTATSGYTFGSGTRLTVV.

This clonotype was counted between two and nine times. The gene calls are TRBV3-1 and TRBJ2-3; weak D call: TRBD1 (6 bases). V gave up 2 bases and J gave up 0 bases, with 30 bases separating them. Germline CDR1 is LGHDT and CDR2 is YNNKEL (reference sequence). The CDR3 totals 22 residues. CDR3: CASSQSISGADIIVLSTDTQYF. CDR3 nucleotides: TGTGCCAGCAGCCAAAGTATCTCAGGGGCCGATATTATTGTCCTTAGCACAGATACGCAGTATTTT.

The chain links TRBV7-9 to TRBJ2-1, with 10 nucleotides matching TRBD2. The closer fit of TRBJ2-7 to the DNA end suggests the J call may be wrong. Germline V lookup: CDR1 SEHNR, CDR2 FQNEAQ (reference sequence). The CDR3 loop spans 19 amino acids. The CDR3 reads CASSLEVPSGSPSYNEQYF. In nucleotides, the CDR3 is TGTGCCAGCAGCTTAGAGGTTCCTAGCGGGAGCCCCTCCTACAATGAGCAGTACTTC.

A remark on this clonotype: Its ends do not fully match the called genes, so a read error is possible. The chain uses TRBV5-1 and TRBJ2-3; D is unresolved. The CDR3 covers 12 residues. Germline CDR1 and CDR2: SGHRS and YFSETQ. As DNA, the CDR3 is TGCGCCAACAGCGTCGATCAAGATACGCAGTATTTT. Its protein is CANSVDQDTQYF.

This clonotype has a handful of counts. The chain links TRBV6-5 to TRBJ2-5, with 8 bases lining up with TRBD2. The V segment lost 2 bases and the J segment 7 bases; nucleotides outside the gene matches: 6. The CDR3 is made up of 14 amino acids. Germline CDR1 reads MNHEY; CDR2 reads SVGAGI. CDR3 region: CASSYGTRIGTQYF. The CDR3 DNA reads TGTGCCAGCAGTTACGGGACTAGGATAGGGACCCAGTACTTC.

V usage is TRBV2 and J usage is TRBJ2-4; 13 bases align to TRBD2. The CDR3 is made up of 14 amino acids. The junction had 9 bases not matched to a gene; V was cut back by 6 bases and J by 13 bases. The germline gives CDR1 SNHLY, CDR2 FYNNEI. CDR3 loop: CASRGLAGRNEQYF. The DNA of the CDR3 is TGTGCCAGCAGGGGACTAGCGGGACGCAATGAGCAGTACTTC.

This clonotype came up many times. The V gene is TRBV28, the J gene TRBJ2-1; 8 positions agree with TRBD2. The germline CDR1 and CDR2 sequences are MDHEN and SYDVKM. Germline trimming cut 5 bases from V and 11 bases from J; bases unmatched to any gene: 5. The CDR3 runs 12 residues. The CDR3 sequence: CASSRSGTKQFF. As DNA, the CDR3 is TGTGCCAGCAGTCGTAGCGGGACCAAGCAGTTCTTC.

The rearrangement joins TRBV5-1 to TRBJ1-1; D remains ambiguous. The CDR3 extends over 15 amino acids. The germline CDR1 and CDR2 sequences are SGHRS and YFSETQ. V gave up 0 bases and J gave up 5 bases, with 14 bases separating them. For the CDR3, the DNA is TGCGCCAGCAGCTTGGATCGCCCGACGGGGACTGAAGCTTTCTTT. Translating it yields CASSLDRPTGTEAFF.

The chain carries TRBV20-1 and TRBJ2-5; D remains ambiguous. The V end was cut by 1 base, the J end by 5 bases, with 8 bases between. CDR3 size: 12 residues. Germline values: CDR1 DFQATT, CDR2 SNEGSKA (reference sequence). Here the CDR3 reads CSARVPGETQYF. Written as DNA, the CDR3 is TGCAGTGCTAGAGTCCCAGGCGAGACCCAGTACTTC.

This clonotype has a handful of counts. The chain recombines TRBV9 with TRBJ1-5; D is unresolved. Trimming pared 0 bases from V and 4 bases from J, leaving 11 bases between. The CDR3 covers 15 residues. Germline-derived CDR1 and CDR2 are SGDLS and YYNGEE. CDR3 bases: TGTGCCAGCAGCGTAGATCATGGGGTTAATCAGCCCCAGCATTTT. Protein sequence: CASSVDHGVNQPQHF.

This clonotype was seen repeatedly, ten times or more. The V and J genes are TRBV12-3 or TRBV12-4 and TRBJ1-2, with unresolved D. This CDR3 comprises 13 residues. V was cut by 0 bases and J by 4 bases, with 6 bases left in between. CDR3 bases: TGTGCCAGCAGTTTAGCAGCGTTCTATGGCTACACCTTC. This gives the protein CASSLAAFYGYTF.